A selection of T cell receptor beta chains follows, all from one sample in a study of blood T cell repertoires in COVID-19. Assay used: immunoSEQ multiplex PCR; TCRdb lists only in-frame clones, some missing. The sample has 200,000 to 250,000 clones, approximately 88% seen once. The sequencing input was PBMCs or T cells enriched from blood (not recorded which). The receptors were gathered from a woman under 40 who had been exposed to COVID-19. Each CDR3 is given with its conserved first and last residue. Each record gives: V gene, D gene, J gene, clone size, CDR3 DNA, CDR3 protein. The D gene is left open where the match is weak. The size field is filled for only some rows; it gives once, few, many or a size class.

v_call: TRBV6-5; d_call: TRBD1; j_call: TRBJ1-2; clone_size: NA; cdr3_nt: TGTGCCAGCATCTCGGGACAGTTCTATGGCTACACCTTC; cdr3_aa: CASISGQFYGYTF
v_call: TRBV18; d_call: NA; j_call: TRBJ1-1; clone_size: NA; cdr3_nt: TGTGCCAGCTCACCACCTAATTCGGGGAACACTGAAGCTTTCTTT; cdr3_aa: CASSPPNSGNTEAFF
v_call: TRBV18; d_call: NA; j_call: TRBJ2-3; clone_size: NA; cdr3_nt: TGTGCCAGCTCACCAGCGGCAGGGAAGGCAGATACGCAGTATTTT; cdr3_aa: CASSPAAGKADTQYF
v_call: TRBV10-2; d_call: NA; j_call: TRBJ1-1; clone_size: NA; cdr3_nt: TGCGCCAGCAGAACAGGGAACACTGAAGCTTTCTTT; cdr3_aa: CASRTGNTEAFF
v_call: TRBV3-1/TRBV3-2; d_call: TRBD2; j_call: TRBJ2-1; clone_size: few; cdr3_nt: TGTGCCAGCAGCCCCCCGTCGGGCGGGAGGACCGTCGAGCAGTTCTTC; cdr3_aa: CASSPPSGGRTVEQFF
v_call: TRBV10-1; d_call: NA; j_call: TRBJ1-2; clone_size: NA; cdr3_nt: TGCGCCAGCAGTGGAGGGAAGGGGGCTAACTATGGCTACACCTTC; cdr3_aa: CASSGGKGANYGYTF
v_call: TRBV5-1; d_call: TRBD2; j_call: TRBJ2-7; clone_size: few; cdr3_nt: TGCGCCAGCAGCTTGGTTTTGGGAGGGATAAACGAGCAGTACTTC; cdr3_aa: CASSLVLGGINEQYF
v_call: TRBV28; d_call: NA; j_call: TRBJ1-5; clone_size: NA; cdr3_nt: TGTGCCAGCAGCTTCACCAGGGGCTATCAGCCCCAGCATTTT; cdr3_aa: CASSFTRGYQPQHF
v_call: TRBV6-5; d_call: TRBD1; j_call: TRBJ2-7; clone_size: NA; cdr3_nt: TGTGCCAGCACTGCTACTCAGGGGGCCGGCGAGCAGTACTTC; cdr3_aa: CASTATQGAGEQYF
v_call: TRBV5-1; d_call: TRBD1; j_call: TRBJ2-7; clone_size: NA; cdr3_nt: TGCGCCAGCAGCTCGGGACAGGTAACCTACGAGCAGTACTTC; cdr3_aa: CASSSGQVTYEQYF
v_call: TRBV11-2; d_call: NA; j_call: TRBJ1-6; clone_size: NA; cdr3_nt: TGTGCCAGCAGCTTACGATCGGACAGCCTCTCACCCCTCCACTTT; cdr3_aa: CASSLRSDSLSPLHF
v_call: TRBV5-1; d_call: TRBD2; j_call: TRBJ2-7; clone_size: NA; cdr3_nt: TGCGCCAGCAGCTTAAGCGACGGGAGGATGAGCTCCTACGAGCAGTACTTC; cdr3_aa: CASSLSDGRMSSYEQYF
v_call: TRBV9; d_call: TRBD1; j_call: TRBJ2-3; clone_size: NA; cdr3_nt: TGTGCCAGCAGCGTAGGGACAGGGGGTTCACGTACGCAGTATTTT; cdr3_aa: CASSVGTGGSRTQYF
v_call: TRBV29-1; d_call: TRBD1; j_call: TRBJ2-2; clone_size: NA; cdr3_nt: TGCAGCGCCAGGGGGCTCACCGGGGAGCTGTTTTTT; cdr3_aa: CSARGLTGELFF
v_call: TRBV7-9; d_call: TRBD2; j_call: TRBJ2-1; clone_size: NA; cdr3_nt: TGTGCCAGCAGCTCCAGCGGGAGGGAACTCAATGAGCAGTTCTTC; cdr3_aa: CASSSSGRELNEQFF
v_call: TRBV11-2; d_call: TRBD2; j_call: TRBJ2-2; clone_size: NA; cdr3_nt: TGTGCCAGCAGCTTTGTAGCGGGAATTGGGGAGCTGTTTTTT; cdr3_aa: CASSFVAGIGELFF
v_call: TRBV14; d_call: NA; j_call: TRBJ1-4; clone_size: NA; cdr3_nt: TGTGCCAGCAGCCAAGACTGGGCAGGGCTGAGTGAAAAACTGTTTTTT; cdr3_aa: CASSQDWAGLSEKLFF
v_call: TRBV5-1; d_call: TRBD2; j_call: TRBJ2-4; clone_size: once; cdr3_nt: TGCGCCAGCAGCTTGGATGCGGGAGCAGCCAAAAACATTCAGTACTTC; cdr3_aa: CASSLDAGAAKNIQYF
v_call: TRBV4-1; d_call: TRBD2; j_call: TRBJ2-4; clone_size: NA; cdr3_nt: TGCGCCAGCAGCCGAGAAGAACTAGCGGGAGTCGGGGTAAACATTCAGTACTTC; cdr3_aa: CASSREELAGVGVNIQYF
v_call: TRBV6-4; d_call: TRBD2; j_call: TRBJ2-3; clone_size: NA; cdr3_nt: TGTGCCAGCAGTCCGGGACTAGCGATCACAGATACGCAGTATTTT; cdr3_aa: CASSPGLAITDTQYF
v_call: TRBV10-1; d_call: TRBD2; j_call: TRBJ2-1; clone_size: NA; cdr3_nt: TGCGCCAGCAAGGCGAGCGGGAGTGCTGAGCAGTTCTTC; cdr3_aa: CASKASGSAEQFF
v_call: TRBV5-6; d_call: NA; j_call: TRBJ1-2; clone_size: NA; cdr3_nt: TGTGCCAGCAGCTCCGACGGAGCTAACTATGGCTACACCTTC; cdr3_aa: CASSSDGANYGYTF
v_call: TRBV7-9; d_call: NA; j_call: TRBJ1-2; clone_size: NA; cdr3_nt: TGTGCCAGCGATAGTGGAGGTTATAACTATGGCTACACCTTC; cdr3_aa: CASDSGGYNYGYTF
v_call: TRBV5-4; d_call: TRBD2; j_call: TRBJ2-7; clone_size: NA; cdr3_nt: TGTGCCAGCAGCTTGGACTCGGCTAGCGGCGAGCAGTACTTC; cdr3_aa: CASSLDSASGEQYF
v_call: TRBV10-3; d_call: NA; j_call: TRBJ1-2; clone_size: NA; cdr3_nt: TGTGCCATCAGCGGCGGGCAGGAATTTTCGCGAGGCTACACCTTC; cdr3_aa: CAISGGQEFSRGYTF
v_call: TRBV5-1; d_call: TRBD2; j_call: TRBJ2-2; clone_size: NA; cdr3_nt: TGCGCCAGCAGCTCACCCGGACTAGCGGGAGGAGCCGGGGAGCTGTTTTTT; cdr3_aa: CASSSPGLAGGAGELFF
v_call: TRBV12-3/TRBV12-4; d_call: NA; j_call: TRBJ1-4; clone_size: NA; cdr3_nt: TGTGCCAGCAGTTCCCATGATGAAAAACTGTTTTTT; cdr3_aa: CASSSHDEKLFF
v_call: TRBV2; d_call: NA; j_call: TRBJ2-1; clone_size: once; cdr3_nt: TGTGCCAGCCTCGGCAATGAGCAGTTCTTC; cdr3_aa: CASLGNEQFF
v_call: TRBV29-1; d_call: NA; j_call: TRBJ1-2; clone_size: NA; cdr3_nt: TGCAGCGTTGACCTAACGAACTATGGCTACACCTTC; cdr3_aa: CSVDLTNYGYTF
v_call: TRBV27; d_call: NA; j_call: TRBJ1-2; clone_size: NA; cdr3_nt: TGTGCCAGCAGTTTAACAGGAACGAACTATGGCTACACCTTC; cdr3_aa: CASSLTGTNYGYTF
v_call: TRBV5-6; d_call: TRBD1; j_call: TRBJ2-7; clone_size: NA; cdr3_nt: TGTGCCAGCAGTGGTTTCGGGACAGCAAAAACCTACGAGCAGTACTTC; cdr3_aa: CASSGFGTAKTYEQYF
v_call: TRBV18; d_call: NA; j_call: TRBJ1-2; clone_size: NA; cdr3_nt: TGTGCCAGCTCACCCCAGACAGACCCTTACTATGGCTACACCTTC; cdr3_aa: CASSPQTDPYYGYTF
v_call: TRBV13; d_call: NA; j_call: TRBJ2-2; clone_size: NA; cdr3_nt: TGTGCCAGCAGCTTTCTCGGGGGGCGTACCGGGGAGCTGTTTTTT; cdr3_aa: CASSFLGGRTGELFF
v_call: TRBV6-5; d_call: NA; j_call: TRBJ1-1; clone_size: NA; cdr3_nt: TGTGCCACCTGGGAGGGGGGGCACACTGAAGCTTTCTTT; cdr3_aa: CATWEGGHTEAFF
v_call: TRBV27; d_call: TRBD2; j_call: TRBJ2-1; clone_size: once; cdr3_nt: TGTGCCAGCACCTACGGGACTAGCGGGACTAATGAGCAGTTCTTC; cdr3_aa: CASTYGTSGTNEQFF
v_call: TRBV4-1; d_call: NA; j_call: TRBJ1-1; clone_size: NA; cdr3_nt: TGCGCCAGCAGCCCCGTTGGGCAGAACACTGAAGCTTTCTTT; cdr3_aa: CASSPVGQNTEAFF
v_call: TRBV27; d_call: TRBD1; j_call: TRBJ1-2; clone_size: NA; cdr3_nt: TGTGCCAGCATCCCACCGGGACAGCTCTATGGCTACACCTTC; cdr3_aa: CASIPPGQLYGYTF
v_call: TRBV5-1; d_call: NA; j_call: TRBJ1-4; clone_size: few; cdr3_nt: TGCGCCAGCAGCCATTCAGGAGGTGAAAAACTGTTTTTT; cdr3_aa: CASSHSGGEKLFF
v_call: TRBV4-1; d_call: NA; j_call: TRBJ2-7; clone_size: NA; cdr3_nt: TGCGCCAGCAGCCCACAGCAACAGGGTAAGCAGTACTTC; cdr3_aa: CASSPQQQGKQYF
v_call: TRBV5-6; d_call: NA; j_call: TRBJ1-5; clone_size: NA; cdr3_nt: TGTGCCAGCAGCTTCTCGGGACAATGGAATCAGCCCCAGCATTTT; cdr3_aa: CASSFSGQWNQPQHF
v_call: TRBV7-9; d_call: NA; j_call: TRBJ2-6; clone_size: NA; cdr3_nt: TGTGCCAGCAGCTTAGCGTTTCGGGACACAGTATCCGGGGCCAACGTCCTGACTTTC; cdr3_aa: CASSLAFRDTVSGANVLTF
v_call: TRBV7-9; d_call: TRBD1; j_call: TRBJ2-3; clone_size: NA; cdr3_nt: TGTGCCAGCAGCTTAGGAGTTATGGGACAGAATACGCAGTATTTT; cdr3_aa: CASSLGVMGQNTQYF
v_call: TRBV19; d_call: NA; j_call: TRBJ2-1; clone_size: NA; cdr3_nt: TGTGCCAGTAGTATCTTTGGGAGAGGAAATGAGCAGTTCTTC; cdr3_aa: CASSIFGRGNEQFF
v_call: TRBV25-1; d_call: NA; j_call: TRBJ2-3; clone_size: NA; cdr3_nt: TGTGCCAGCAGTGCCAGGACTGGACCTAGCACAGATACGCAGTATTTT; cdr3_aa: CASSARTGPSTDTQYF
v_call: TRBV6-5; d_call: TRBD2; j_call: TRBJ2-1; clone_size: NA; cdr3_nt: TGTGCCAGCAGCCGCGGACTAGCAGGAGTCAATGAGCAGTTCTTC; cdr3_aa: CASSRGLAGVNEQFF
v_call: TRBV5-1; d_call: NA; j_call: TRBJ2-1; clone_size: few; cdr3_nt: TGCGCCAGCAGCTTGGTTGGTTCAGGGCTACCTCACAATGAGCAGTTCTTC; cdr3_aa: CASSLVGSGLPHNEQFF
v_call: TRBV3-1/TRBV3-2; d_call: TRBD1; j_call: TRBJ1-5; clone_size: NA; cdr3_nt: TGTGCCAGCAGCCAAGAAGCGGGACAGGGTAGCAATCAGCCCCAGCATTTT; cdr3_aa: CASSQEAGQGSNQPQHF
v_call: TRBV27; d_call: NA; j_call: TRBJ1-1; clone_size: few; cdr3_nt: TGTGCCAGCAGTGCCGTCGGGGACACTGAAGCTTTCTTT; cdr3_aa: CASSAVGDTEAFF
v_call: TRBV12-3/TRBV12-4; d_call: NA; j_call: TRBJ1-3; clone_size: NA; cdr3_nt: TGTGCCAGCAGTTTCGGCTCTGGAAACACCATATATTTT; cdr3_aa: CASSFGSGNTIYF
v_call: TRBV19; d_call: NA; j_call: TRBJ1-5; clone_size: NA; cdr3_nt: TGTGCCAGCCAAGAAGCGGGGAGGGGGGGCAATCAGCCCCAGCATTTT; cdr3_aa: CASQEAGRGGNQPQHF
v_call: TRBV25-1; d_call: NA; j_call: TRBJ2-3; clone_size: once; cdr3_nt: TGTGCCAGCAGTGATTACACAGATACGCAGTATTTT; cdr3_aa: CASSDYTDTQYF
v_call: TRBV30; d_call: NA; j_call: TRBJ1-6; clone_size: NA; cdr3_nt: TGTGCCTGGGGGTTCGGAGGGGAGTCACCCCTCCACTTT; cdr3_aa: CAWGFGGESPLHF
v_call: TRBV2; d_call: TRBD1; j_call: TRBJ1-1; clone_size: NA; cdr3_nt: TGTGCCAGCTATAGCAGGGACAGGGGTGTGAGGACTTTCTTT; cdr3_aa: CASYSRDRGVRTFF